This is a list of T cell receptor beta chains from one sample in a study of blood T cell repertoires in COVID-19. Using immunoSEQ multiplex PCR, the repertoire was profiled, and TCRdb retains in-frame clones only, with some absent. Seen here are about 110,000 clones, 88% observed once, and the top ten hold 2.4%. What was sequenced was peripheral blood. Every receptor here comes from a human donor in a cohort sampled during active COVID-19. Both conserved end residues are part of each CDR3. A D gene is named only where the DNA matches it firmly. The listing skips clone size in some rows; elsewhere it reads once, few, many or a size class.

clone_size j_call d_call v_call cdr3_aa cdr3_nt
NA TRBJ2-7 NA TRBV27 CASSLRGGSGYEQYF TGTGCCAGCAGTCTCCGTGGAGGGTCAGGCTACGAGCAGTACTTC
NA TRBJ2-5 NA TRBV7-3 CASSKNPDQETQYF TGTGCCAGCAGCAAAAACCCAGACCAAGAGACCCAGTACTTC
NA TRBJ2-7 NA TRBV27 CASSPSAGWGYEQYF TGTGCCAGCAGTCCCTCTGCGGGATGGGGTTACGAGCAGTACTTC
NA TRBJ1-2 NA TRBV28 CASSLKGRVYGYTF TGTGCCAGCAGTTTGAAGGGGCGCGTCTATGGCTACACCTTC
NA TRBJ2-5 TRBD2 TRBV29-1 CSVEEGQREWETQYF TGCAGCGTTGAAGAGGGCCAGCGGGAGTGGGAGACCCAGTACTTC
NA TRBJ2-3 NA TRBV18 CASSPAAQRRADTQYF TGTGCCAGCTCACCCGCGGCCCAGCGGAGAGCAGATACGCAGTATTTT
NA TRBJ2-3 NA TRBV5-1 CASSGPGSDTQYF TGCGCCAGCAGCGGTCCGGGGTCGGATACGCAGTATTTT
once TRBJ2-7 TRBD2 TRBV19 CASSPRGGASEQYF TGTGCCAGTAGTCCCCGGGGGGGGGCATCCGAGCAGTACTTC
NA TRBJ2-7 TRBD2 TRBV7-9 CASTGTSGRPYEQYF TGTGCCAGCACAGGGACTAGCGGGAGGCCCTACGAGCAGTACTTC
NA TRBJ1-2 TRBD1 TRBV12-3/TRBV12-4 CASSLDRGHGYTF TGTGCCAGCAGTTTGGACAGGGGTCACGGCTACACCTTC
once TRBJ2-1 NA TRBV9 CASSVQDRNEQFF TGTGCCAGCAGCGTTCAGGATCGTAATGAGCAGTTCTTC